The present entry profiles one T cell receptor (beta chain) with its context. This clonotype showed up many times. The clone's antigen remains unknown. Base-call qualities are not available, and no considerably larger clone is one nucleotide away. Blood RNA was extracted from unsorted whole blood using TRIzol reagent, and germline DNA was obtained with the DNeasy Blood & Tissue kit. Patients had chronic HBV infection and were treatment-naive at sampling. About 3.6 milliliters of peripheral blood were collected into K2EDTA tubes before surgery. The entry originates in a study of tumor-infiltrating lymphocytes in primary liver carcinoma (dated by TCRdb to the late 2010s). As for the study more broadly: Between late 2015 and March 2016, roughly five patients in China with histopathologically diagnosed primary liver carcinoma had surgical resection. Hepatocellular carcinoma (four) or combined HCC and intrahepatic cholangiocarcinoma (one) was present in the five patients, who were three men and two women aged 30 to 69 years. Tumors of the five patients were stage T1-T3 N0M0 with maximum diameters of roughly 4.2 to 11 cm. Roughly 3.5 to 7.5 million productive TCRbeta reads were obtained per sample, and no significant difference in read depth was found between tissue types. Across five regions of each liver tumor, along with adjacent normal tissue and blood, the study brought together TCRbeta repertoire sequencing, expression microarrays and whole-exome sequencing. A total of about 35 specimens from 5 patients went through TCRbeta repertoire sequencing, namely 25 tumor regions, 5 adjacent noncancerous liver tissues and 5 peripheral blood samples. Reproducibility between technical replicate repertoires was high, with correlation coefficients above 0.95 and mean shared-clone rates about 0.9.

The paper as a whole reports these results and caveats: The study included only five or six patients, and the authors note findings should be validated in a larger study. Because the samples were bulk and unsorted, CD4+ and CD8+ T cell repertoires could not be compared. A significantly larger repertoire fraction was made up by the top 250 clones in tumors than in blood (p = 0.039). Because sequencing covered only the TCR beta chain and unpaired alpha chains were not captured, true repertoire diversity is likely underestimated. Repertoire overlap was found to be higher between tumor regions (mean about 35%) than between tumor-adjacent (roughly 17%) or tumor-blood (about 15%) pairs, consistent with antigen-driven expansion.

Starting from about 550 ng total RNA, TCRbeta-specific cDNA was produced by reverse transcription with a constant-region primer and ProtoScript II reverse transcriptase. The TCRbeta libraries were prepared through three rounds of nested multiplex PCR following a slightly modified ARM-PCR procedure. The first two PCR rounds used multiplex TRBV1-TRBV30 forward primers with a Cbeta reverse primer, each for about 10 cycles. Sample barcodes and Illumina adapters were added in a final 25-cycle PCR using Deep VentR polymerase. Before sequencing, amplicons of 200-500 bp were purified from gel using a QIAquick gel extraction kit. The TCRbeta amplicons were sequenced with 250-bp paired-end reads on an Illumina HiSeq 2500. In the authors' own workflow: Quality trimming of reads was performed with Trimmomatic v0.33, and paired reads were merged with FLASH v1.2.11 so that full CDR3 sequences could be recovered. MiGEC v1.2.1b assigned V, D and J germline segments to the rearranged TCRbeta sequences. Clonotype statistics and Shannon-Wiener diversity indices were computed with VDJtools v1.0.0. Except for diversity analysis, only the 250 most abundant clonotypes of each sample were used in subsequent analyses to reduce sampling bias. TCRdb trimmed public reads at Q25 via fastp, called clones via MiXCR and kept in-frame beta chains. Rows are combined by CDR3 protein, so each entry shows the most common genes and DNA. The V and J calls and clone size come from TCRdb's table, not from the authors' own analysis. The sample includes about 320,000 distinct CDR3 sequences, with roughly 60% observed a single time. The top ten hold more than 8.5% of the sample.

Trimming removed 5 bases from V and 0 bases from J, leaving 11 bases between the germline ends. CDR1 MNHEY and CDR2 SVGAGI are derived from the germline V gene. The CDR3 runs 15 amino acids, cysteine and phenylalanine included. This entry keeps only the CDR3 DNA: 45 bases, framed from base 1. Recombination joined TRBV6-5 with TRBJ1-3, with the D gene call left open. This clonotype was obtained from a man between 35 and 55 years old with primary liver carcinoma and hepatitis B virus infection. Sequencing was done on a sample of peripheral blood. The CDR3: CASSLSSVSGNTIYF. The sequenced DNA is TGTGCCAGCAGTCTAAGCTCCGTCTCTGGAAACACCATATATTTT.